This T cell receptor (beta chain) was captured by sequencing in a study of T cells in Graves' hyperthyroidism and ophthalmopathy (dated 2019 in TCRdb). At the level of the whole study: Peripheral blood samples were taken at the time of initial diagnosis, prior to any treatment. Prospective prediction of ophthalmopathy was tested in an independent validation cohort of some 20 hyperthyroidism patients and 15 to 17 patients who later progressed to ophthalmopathy. The paper describes TCR Vbeta CDR3 sequencing of about 140 peripheral blood samples, made up of under 50 ophthalmopathy patients, 70 to 80 hyperthyroidism patients and around 17 progressor patients. In six Graves' hyperthyroidism patients, the study also compared T-cell repertoires from thyroid tissue with T-cell repertoires from blood. Following sampling, methimazole starting at 30 mg daily was given to hyperthyroidism patients, and high-dose intravenous methylprednisolone was given to ophthalmopathy patients. The approximately 90 discovery patients were randomly split 7:3 into training and test sets. To identify TCR V-J signatures that set the groups apart, the researchers used a discovery cohort of 100 patients, made up of 40 to 45 with Graves' ophthalmopathy and some 55 with stable Graves' hyperthyroidism. On the study overall, not on this receptor specifically: A 13 V-J signature model separated ophthalmopathy from stable hyperthyroidism, with around 91% sensitivity and roughly 81% specificity in cross-validation and 80%/75% in testing. In validation, the model predicted progression to ophthalmopathy a median of approximately 6.6 months before onset, with over 60% sensitivity and roughly 77% specificity. Sample size was not statistically predetermined, and investigators were not blinded to group allocation. Most expanded thyroid clonotypes (frequency above 0.001) were also found in blood, which suggests that blood repertoires may mirror thyroid immune responses.

Ophthalmopathy patients had moderately to severely active disease, Clinical Activity Score of at least 3, NOSPECS grade of at least 4, and duration under 3 months. Any patient with an uncontrolled infection, another autoimmune disease, pregnancy or lactation was excluded. Diagnoses were established on the basis of clinical symptoms, serum thyroxine and TRAb, thyroid ultrasound, and orbital computed tomography. Ficoll-Paque density gradient centrifugation was used to isolate PBMCs from approximately 11 ml of fresh peripheral blood. Total RNA was extracted with Trizol reagent, and quality was checked on an Agilent 2100 Bioanalyzer. Regarding this clonotype: The antigen it recognizes is unknown. Base-call qualities are not available, and no considerably larger clone is one nucleotide away.

Via the germline V gene (reference sequence), CDR1 is DFQATT and CDR2 SNEGSKA. The CDR3 runs 13 residues from the cysteine to the phenylalanine. Only CDR3 DNA remains: 39 bases, in frame from the first base. The TCR beta CDR3 regions were amplified from the RNA transcripts. A first-round RT-PCR of the TCR CDR3 used the HTBI primer set with the Qiagen OneStep RT-PCR kit. Libraries were constructed in a second round of multiplex PCR, after which size selection and purification were performed. Sequencing of the libraries was done on an Illumina HiSeq2000 using paired-end 100 bp reads. From the authors' description of their analysis: SOAPnuke was used to process the raw data, removing reads that contained adapters or uncalled bases, had a mean Phred below 15, or lacked an exact match to the constant primer or identifier. High-quality paired reads were merged using COPE v1.2.5, and each unique nucleotide sequence was defined as a clonotype. Clonotypes were aligned to IMGT TRBV, TRBD and TRBJ reference segments using MiTCR v1.1. Analysis was restricted to V-J combinations with a frequency above 0.0001, which covered 98% to 99.2% of repertoires. A TCS score was defined as the ratio between F50 (clonal expansion) and ExV (chaos), using BLOSUM62-based TCRdist between CDR3 peptides within each V-J. Welch's t-statistics and random forest reduced 500 to 650 V-J features to 13, which were used in a naive Bayes classifier (R e1071). The public reads were quality trimmed at Q25 with fastp and then assembled into clones with MiXCR by TCRdb, keeping productive beta chains. CDR3 protein duplicates are merged, each entry listing the most common genes and DNA. The V and J calls were determined by TCRdb, not by the authors. The sample records around 600,000 distinct CDR3 sequences, around 13% of which are singletons. The top ten hold 12% of the sample.

Here the chain combines TRBV20-1 and TRBJ2-3, with 12 bases in between that match TRBD2. The clonotype originates from a woman between 45 and 60 years old with Graves' ophthalmopathy. The sample taken for sequencing was blood. The sequenced DNA: TGCAGCTGGACTAGCGGGATTTTAGATACGCAGTATTTT. The encoded protein is CSWTSGILDTQYF.